The 5 T cell receptor beta chains below were found in one sample sequenced in a study of CD39 and CD103 CD8 tumor-infiltrating T cells. Repertoires were generated with immunoSEQ multiplex PCR, while TCRdb's copy carries only in-frame clones and drops some. The sample includes about 420 clones, about 60% of them seen just once. Sample: CD39+ CD103+ CD8+ T cells sorted from a lymph node. Subset given: CD103+CD39+ double-positive CD45RA- CD8 T cells. The receptors shown here come from a human donor with head and neck squamous cell carcinoma.

This clone has only a few counts. The chain employs TRBV2 and TRBJ2-1; D remains unclear. Germline-derived CDR1 and CDR2 are SNHLY and FYNNEI. V was cut by 2 bases and J by 5 bases, with 16 bases left in between. The CDR3 covers 16 residues. DNA for the CDR3: TGTGCCAGCAGTGAAAGTTACCAGCTAGGAGACAATGAGCAGTTCTTC. Translation: CASSESYQLGDNEQFF.

The CDR3, as DNA: TGTGCCAGCAGCTTTGGACAGGGAAGCTACAATGAGCAGTTCTTC. This gives the protein CASSFGQGSYNEQFF. V is TRBV13 and J is TRBJ2-1, with 8 bases matching TRBD1. Germline V gene data show CDR1 as PRHDT and CDR2 as FYEKMQ (reference sequence). The junction had 4 bases not matched to a gene; V was cut back by 3 bases and J by 3 bases. The CDR3 is made up of 15 amino acids.

The chain links TRBV27 to TRBJ2-1, with 10 bases that match TRBD2. Trimming removed 2 bases from V and 3 bases from J; junction bases left unmatched: 4. Germline V gives CDR1 MNHEY, CDR2 SMNVEV (reference sequence). The CDR3 runs 16 residues. In nucleotides, the CDR3 is TGTGCCAGCAGTTTAGGTCCTAGCGGGGGCTACAATGAGCAGTTCTTC. It codes for CASSLGPSGGYNEQFF.

The rearrangement uses TRBV2 and TRBJ1-6, with a weak D call TRBD1 (5 bases). This CDR3 spans 18 amino acids. Per the germline V gene, CDR1 is SNHLY and CDR2 is FYNNEI. V lost 2 bases and J lost 0, with 14 bases in between. CDR3 protein: CASSELGRAYSYNSPLHF. The CDR3 DNA follows: TGTGCCAGCAGTGAACTCGGCAGGGCTTACTCCTATAATTCACCCCTCCACTTT.

This clone was counted once. In DNA, the CDR3 is TGTGCCAGCAGCCCGTACAGCGGGACTGAAGCTTTCTTT. This translates into CASSPYSGTEAFF. The rearrangement links TRBV7-6 to TRBJ1-1, with D uncertain. The CDR3 is 13 amino acids. CDR1 is SGHVS, CDR2 FNYEAQ, per germline. The V and J ends lost 5 bases and 5 bases respectively, with 12 bases between them.